The present entry profiles one T cell receptor beta chain with its context. Its antigen is currently unknown. The CDR3 length is 13 residues. Trimming cost V 1 base and J 8 bases, with 6 bases left between them. Per germline, CDR1 MNHEY and CDR2 SMNVEV (reference sequence). The study amplified the TCR beta CDR3 region from genomic DNA. This amplification was carried out by two rounds of multiplex PCR. It was primers specific to each TRBV and TRBJ gene that first-round PCR used. One entry per CDR3 protein, called by TCRdb with MiXCR from the multiplex PCR reads. The sample records about 24,000 distinct CDR3 sequences, around 36% being singletons. The data belong to a study of prognosis after radiotherapy for stage I lung cancer. Looking at the study overall: In the span from April 2018 to January 2019, stage I non-small cell lung cancer patients were enrolled. The biologically effective dose of the SBRT radiotherapy was at least 100 Gy, given over 3 to 5 fractions. General study findings and limits: After stereotactic body radiation therapy, patients with later distant metastases showed lower Shannon entropy.

The rearrangement joins TRBV27 to TRBJ1-6; no firm D call. This receptor was identified in a donor over 45 with non-small cell lung cancer. This sample comprised PBMCs, obtained before or after stereotactic body radiation therapy (not recorded which). CDR3 sequence (DNA): TGTGCCAGCAGTTTATTTGGCTATTCACCCCTCCACTTT. This translates into CASSLFGYSPLHF.